Below, 27 T cell receptor beta chains from the same sample are listed, as sequenced in a study of response to subunit inactivated influenza vaccine listed by TCRdb under 2018. Library preparation employed RT-PCR. The sequencer was an Illumina HiSeq 2500. Through fastp at Q25 and MiXCR, TCRdb rebuilt clones from the public reads, retaining in-frame beta chains. Under each unique CDR3 protein, matching rows form one entry showing the most common genes and DNA. A total of around 570,000 distinct CDR3 sequences appear in this sample, around 8% of them only once. The top ten constitute 10% to 15% of the sample. The starting material was PBMCs from blood, obtained 23 to 25 months after vaccination. These receptors came from a man in his fifties or sixties who received an inactivated influenza vaccine. Donor details come from another sample of the same person, matched by shared clones.

Only a few counts were recorded for this clonotype. CDR3 coding DNA: TGTGCCATCAGTGAGGACAGGGACTCCTACGAGCAGTACTTC. This codes for CAISEDRDSYEQYF. The chain is built from TRBV10-3 and TRBJ2-7; 7 nucleotides line up with TRBD1. With V trimmed by 2 bases and J by 0 bases, 1 base remained unmatched. Germline CDR1 reads ENHRY; CDR2 reads SYGVKD. CDR3 size: 14 residues.

This clonotype was picked up a small number of times. This rearrangement joins TRBV28 to TRBJ1-5, with TRBD1 matching 9 bases. Germline V lookup: CDR1 MDHEN, CDR2 SYDVKM. The J segment lost 7 bases and the V segment lost 2 bases, leaving 6 bases of the junction unmatched. This CDR3 is 15 amino acids long. Here the CDR3 reads CASSLMGQGGQPQHF. DNA for the CDR3: TGTGCCAGCAGTTTAATGGGACAGGGAGGCCAGCCCCAGCATTTT.

This clonotype has at least ten counts. The gene calls are TRBV4-2 and TRBJ2-3; D is ambiguous. Trimming shortened V by 3 bases and J by 2 bases, and 9 bases separated the two germline ends. The CDR3 sequence is 14 residues long. CDR1 and CDR2 from the germline V gene are LGHNA and YNFKEQ. CDR3 amino acids: CASSHRRNTDTQYF. The CDR3 coding sequence is TGTGCCAGCAGCCATCGCAGAAACACAGATACGCAGTATTTT.

This clonotype has just a few counts. The chain couples TRBV7-2 to TRBJ2-2; no clear D gene. Germline lookup yields CDR1 SGHTA and CDR2 FQGNSA. Trimming removed 2 bases from V and 1 base from J, with 11 bases in between. This CDR3 spans 16 amino acids. In DNA, the CDR3 is TGTGCCAGCAGCTTACGGCGGACCCTGAACACCGGGGAGCTGTTTTTT. Its translation is CASSLRRTLNTGELFF.

This clonotype was counted ten times or more. This chain connects TRBV7-9 to TRBJ1-1; no reliable D call. The germline V gene encodes CDR1 SEHNR and CDR2 FQNEAQ (reference sequence). V dropped 2 bases and J dropped 0 bases, with 1 base sitting between them. The CDR3 has 12 amino acids. The CDR3: CASSLLNTEAFF. CDR3 DNA: TGTGCCAGCAGCTTATTGAACACTGAAGCTTTCTTT.

The chain has TRBV7-2 and TRBJ1-2, with D maybe TRBD1 (6 bases). V was cut by 0 bases and J by 4 bases, with 9 bases left in between. The CDR3 is 14 amino acids. The V gene's germline CDR1 is SGHTA and CDR2 FQGNSA. The chain's CDR3 is CASSLAVGAYGYTF. The CDR3 DNA follows: TGTGCCAGCAGCTTAGCCGTGGGGGCCTATGGCTACACCTTC.

The table lists this clonotype with a few counts. The chain carries TRBV20-1 and TRBJ2-1, with a weak D call TRBD1 (5 bases). The CDR3 has 15 amino acids. Trimming shortened V by 3 bases and J by 0 bases, and 12 bases separated the two germline ends. Per germline, CDR1 DFQATT and CDR2 SNEGSKA (reference sequence). The CDR3 loop reads CSARGGASSYNEQFF. CDR3 sequence (DNA): TGCAGTGCTAGGGGTGGGGCGAGCTCCTACAATGAGCAGTTCTTC.

This chain's CDR3 is CASSLENYSGNTIYF. CDR3 coding DNA: TGTGCCAGCAGCTTGGAGAACTACTCTGGAAACACCATATATTTT. The V call is TRBV11-2, the J call TRBJ1-3; D is undetermined. This CDR3 contains 15 residues. V was clipped by 3 bases and J by 0 bases, with 9 bases between them. The germline gives CDR1 SGHAT, CDR2 FQNNGV.

The genes are TRBV20-1 and TRBJ2-5, with 7 positions matching TRBD1. This CDR3 contains 17 residues. Trimming at V came to 3 bases and at J to 5 bases, leaving 18 bases not matched to a gene. Germline V gives CDR1 DFQATT, CDR2 SNEGSKA (reference sequence). The CDR3 sequence is CSASPPTHLGGLETQYF. The CDR3 bases are TGCAGTGCTAGTCCCCCGACCCATTTAGGGGGCTTGGAGACCCAGTACTTC.

A few counts support this clonotype. The chain recombines TRBV7-2 with TRBJ2-5; no clear D. V lost 1 base and J 2 bases, leaving 8 bases between the germline ends. The germline V gene has CDR1 SGHTA and CDR2 FQGNSA. This CDR3 has 14 residues. The CDR3 DNA is TGTGCCAGCAGCTTAGGGATAGGGCAAGAGACCCAGTACTTC. Its translation: CASSLGIGQETQYF. The entire variable domain, with the rest obtained from reference TRBV7-2 and TRBJ2-5, is as follows: GAGVSQSPSNKVTEKGKDVELRCDPISGHTALYWYRQSLGQGLEFLIYFQGNSAPDKSGLPSDRFSAERTGGSVSTLTIQRTQQEDSAVYLCASSLGIGQETQYFGPGTRLLVL.

This clonotype was observed a handful of times. J is TRBJ2-7 and V is TRBV18, with D hard to call. CDR3 length: 14 amino acids. Germline CDR1 KGHSH, CDR2 LQKENI. V lost 3 bases and J lost 3, with 12 bases in between. The CDR3 sequence is CASSPIGQFYEQYF. CDR3 nucleotides: TGTGCCAGCTCACCTATCGGCCAATTCTACGAGCAGTACTTC.

This clonotype was seen only a few times. Germline and junction disagree at one end, which may indicate a read error. V is TRBV7-7 and J is TRBJ2-3; tentatively, D is TRBD1 (6 bases). CDR1 and CDR2 (germline): SSHAT, FNYEAQ (reference sequence). The CDR3 runs 15 residues. The CDR3 loop is CASSSGTLSTDTQYF. The CDR3 nucleotides read TGTGCTAGCAGTTCAGGGACACTGAGCACAGATACGCAGTATTTT. The full variable domain, completed using reference TRBV7-7 and TRBJ2-3, is GAGVSQSPRYKVTKRGQDVTLRCDPISSHATLYWYQQALGQGPEFLTYFNYEAQPDKSGLPSDRFSAERPEGSISTLTIQRTEQRDSAMYRCASSSGTLSTDTQYFGPGTRLTVL.

This clonotype was seen ten or more times. This chain links TRBV2 with TRBJ2-2, with D perhaps TRBD1 (5 bases). V gave up 4 bases and J gave up 0 bases, with 6 bases separating them. Germline CDR1 and CDR2: SNHLY and FYNNEI. This CDR3 comprises 14 residues. The DNA of the CDR3 is TGTGCCAGCAGTGGACAGCCGAACACCGGGGAGCTGTTTTTT. Translating gives CASSGQPNTGELFF.

This clonotype was detected a few times. CDR3 DNA sequence: TGCAGTGCTATCCCAAACAGGGCTCAGGGGTCCTACGAGCAGTACTTC. Its protein is CSAIPNRAQGSYEQYF. The rearrangement links TRBV20-1 to TRBJ2-7; tentatively, D is TRBD1 (6 bases). Trimming took 4 bases from V and 1 from J, leaving 20 bases between them. CDR1 DFQATT and CDR2 SNEGSKA come from the germline V gene (reference sequence). The CDR3 is 16 amino acids.

This clonotype was seen many times. The genes are TRBV7-9 and TRBJ2-1, with TRBD2 as a possible D gene (6 bases). The germline gives CDR1 SEHNR, CDR2 FQNEAQ (reference sequence). The CDR3 extends over 16 amino acids. Trimming removed 3 bases at V and 6 bases at J, with 18 bases between. Here the CDR3 DNA reads TGTGCCAGCAGCTTTTCGGGACTCCACGATAGCAATGAGCAGTTCTTC. Residues: CASSFSGLHDSNEQFF.

In this sample, this clonotype turned up many times. The chain has TRBV5-1 and TRBJ2-1, with 8 bases lining up with TRBD2. CDR1 is SGHRS, CDR2 YFSETQ, per germline. The V gene end was trimmed by 4 bases and the J gene end by 3 bases; junction bases not matched to a gene: 6. The CDR3 length is 15 residues. The CDR3 DNA reads TGCGCCAGCAGCGAAGCCGGGACTAGCTACAATGAGCAGTTCTTC. Protein sequence: CASSEAGTSYNEQFF. The full variable domain, its missing parts supplied by reference TRBV5-1 and TRBJ2-1, is KAGVTQTPRYLIKTRGQQVTLSCSPISGHRSVSWYQQTPGQGLQFLFEYFSETQRNKGNFPGRFSGRQFSNSRSEMNVSTLELGDSALYLCASSEAGTSYNEQFFGPGTRLTVL.

At least ten counts were recorded for this clonotype. V gene TRBV5-5 combines with J gene TRBJ2-1; unclear D gene. Germline V CDR1 and CDR2: SGHKS, YYEKEE (reference sequence). Trimming pared 4 bases from V and 3 bases from J, leaving 8 bases between. The CDR3 length is 13 residues. This chain's CDR3 is CASSRQDYNEQFF. Here the CDR3 DNA reads TGTGCCAGCAGCAGGCAGGACTACAATGAGCAGTTCTTC.

The chain combines TRBV20-1 with TRBJ2-2, with TRBD1 matching 8 bases. Germline V gene data show CDR1 as DFQATT and CDR2 as SNEGSKA (reference sequence). V was pared by 0 bases and J by 0 bases, with 6 bases of the junction left unmatched. There are 17 residues in the CDR3. CDR3 in DNA: TGCAGTGCTAGAGATCTCTACAGGGGGGCGAACACCGGGGAGCTGTTTTTT. Translating it yields CSARDLYRGANTGELFF.

This clonotype was counted at least ten times. CDR3 sequence: CSANLGTTGAVEKLFF. Written as DNA, the CDR3 is TGCAGCGCAAACTTAGGGACGACAGGGGCGGTAGAAAAACTGTTTTTT. The chain combines TRBV29-1 with TRBJ1-4; 8 bases agree with TRBD1. V gave up 7 bases and J gave up 8 bases; unmatched junction bases: 18. The CDR3 has 16 amino acids. CDR1 and CDR2 from the germline V gene are SQVTM and ANQGSEA. The whole variable domain, remainder taken from reference TRBV29-1 and TRBJ1-4, is SAVISQKPSRDICQRGTSLTIQCQVDSQVTMMFWYRQQPGQSLTLIATANQGSEATYESGFVIDKFPISRPNLTFSTLTVSNMSPEDSSIYLCSANLGTTGAVEKLFFGSGTQLSVL.

This clonotype was seen repeatedly, ten times or more. The chain links TRBV20-1 to TRBJ1-3; D gene ambiguous. The CDR3 sequence is 13 residues long. Germline assignment: CDR1 DFQATT and CDR2 SNEGSKA (reference sequence). The V gene lost 6 bases and the J gene lost 1 base, with 10 bases spanning the gap. CDR3 DNA sequence: TGCAGTGCCCAAAGGGAATCTGGAAACACCATATATTTT. This gives the protein CSAQRESGNTIYF.

This clonotype was counted a few times. The chain recombines TRBV10-1 with TRBJ2-5; D gene unclear. This CDR3 has 14 amino acids. The germline V and J ends were trimmed by 8 bases and 1 base, with 14 bases remaining between them. The germline V gene encodes CDR1 WNHNN and CDR2 SYGVQD (reference sequence). DNA of the CDR3: TGCGCCAGCGCCGAAACAGCTTCCCAAGAGACCCAGTACTTC. Translated, it gives CASAETASQETQYF.

This rearrangement joins TRBV5-1 to TRBJ1-2; D not resolved. Trimming removed 4 bases at V and 4 bases at J, with 14 bases between. The CDR3 totals 14 residues. Germline assignment: CDR1 SGHRS and CDR2 YFSETQ. CDR3: CASSPTSVSYGYTF. The CDR3 DNA is TGCGCCAGCAGCCCGACGTCAGTTTCCTATGGCTACACCTTC.

This clonotype showed up many times. The junction does not match germline at one end; this may be a read error. The chain uses TRBV12-3 or TRBV12-4 and TRBJ1-1, with 7 bases aligning to TRBD1. The CDR3 length is 13 residues. CDR3 in amino acids: CASSLGQVLSAFF. The CDR3 DNA reads as TGTGCCAGCAGCTTAGGACAGGTCCTGTCAGCTTTCTTT.

This chain links TRBV15 with TRBJ1-2; D might be TRBD1 (5 bases). CDR3 length equals 14 residues. The V and J ends lost 0 bases and 4 bases respectively, with 9 bases between them. CDR1 and CDR2 from the germline V gene are LNHNV and YYDKDF (reference sequence). CDR3 DNA: TGTGCCACCAGCAGAGACAGGGCCCTCTATGGCTACACCTTC. Translating it yields CATSRDRALYGYTF.

This clonotype was seen at least ten times. V is TRBV20-1 and J is TRBJ2-5; tentative D call: TRBD1 (6 bases). The CDR3 sequence is 15 residues long. The V end lost 2 bases, the J end lost 5 bases, and 18 bases lay between the germline ends. Germline CDR1 and CDR2: DFQATT and SNEGSKA (reference sequence). CDR3 sequence (DNA): TGCAGTGCTAGACATGGACAGTTTATGTTGGAGACCCAGTACTTC. Translated: CSARHGQFMLETQYF.

This clonotype was observed a handful of times. This sequence joins TRBV4-3 and TRBJ1-3, with D unclear. CDR3 length: 15 residues. V shed 5 bases and J shed 1 base, with 12 bases lying between them. Germline V gene sequence: CDR1 LGHNA, CDR2 YSLEER. CDR3 sequence reads: CASSSTTLSGNTIYF. The CDR3 DNA is TGCGCCAGCAGCAGTACGACCCTGTCTGGAAACACCATATATTTT.

This clonotype was counted a few times. The V gene is TRBV12-3 or TRBV12-4, the J gene TRBJ2-3; 8 positions agree with TRBD1. V lost 5 bases to trimming and J lost 3 bases; unmatched junction nucleotides: 7. This CDR3 has 15 residues. The CDR3 is CASSRSDRVTDTQYF. In DNA form, the CDR3 reads TGTGCCAGCAGTCGATCGGACAGGGTGACAGATACGCAGTATTTT.